This T cell receptor beta chain was profiled in a study of blood T cell repertoires in COVID-19. CDR1 is LGHNT and CDR2 is FRNRAP in the germline V gene. The CDR3 is made up of 17 amino acids. The germline V and J ends were trimmed by 1 base and 2 bases, with 16 bases remaining between them. Method: immunoSEQ multiplex PCR; TCRdb's copy keeps in-frame clones and lacks some. The data hold tens of thousands of clones, with roughly 88% observed a single time. The genes are TRBV12-5 and TRBJ2-3; possibly TRBD2 for D (5 bases). The sample was peripheral blood. This sequence was found in a woman of 80 years or more with acute or convalescent COVID-19. Here the CDR3 DNA reads TGTGCTAGTGGTTTGGGGACTCCTTCCCCCCCCACAGATACGCAGTATTTT. It yields the protein CASGLGTPSPPTDTQYF.